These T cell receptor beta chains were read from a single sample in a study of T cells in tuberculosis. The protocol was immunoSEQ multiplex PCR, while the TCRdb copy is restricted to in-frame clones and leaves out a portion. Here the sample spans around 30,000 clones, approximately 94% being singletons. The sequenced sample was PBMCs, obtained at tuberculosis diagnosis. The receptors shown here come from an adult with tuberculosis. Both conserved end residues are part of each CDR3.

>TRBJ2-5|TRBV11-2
CASQAEGLGPFQETQYF
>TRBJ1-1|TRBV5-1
CASRQGAGTEAFF
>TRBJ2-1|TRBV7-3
CASSLLPSTGAKQFF
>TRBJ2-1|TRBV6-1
CASSDRQGVDEQFF
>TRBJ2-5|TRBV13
CASSLRGGETQYF
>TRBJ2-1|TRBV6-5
CASSYSRNNEQFF
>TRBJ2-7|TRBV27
CASSVNRVANEQYF
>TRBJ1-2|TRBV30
CAWSDGGYGYTF
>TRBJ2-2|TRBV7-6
CASSSLEGTGELFF
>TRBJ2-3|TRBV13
CASSSRLAASTDTQYF
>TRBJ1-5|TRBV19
CASRPQGAGNQPQHF
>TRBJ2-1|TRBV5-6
CASSLTSGLYNEQFF
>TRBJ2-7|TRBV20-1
CSARDREEYF
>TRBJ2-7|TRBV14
CASSPQIGTSGRAYEQYF
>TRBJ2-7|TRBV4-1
CASSQDKTYEQYF
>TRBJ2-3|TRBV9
CASSVAVLAGGVTDTQYF
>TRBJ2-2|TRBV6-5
CASQRLAGAGELFF
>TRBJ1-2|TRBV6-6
CASSYGGQGWTAGYTF
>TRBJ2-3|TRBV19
CASQDTTDTQYF
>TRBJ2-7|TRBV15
CATSSRGYEQYF
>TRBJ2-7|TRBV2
CASSEGAGVSSYEQYF
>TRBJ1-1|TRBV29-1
CSVWPGKLDTEAFF
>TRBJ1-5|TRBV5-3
CARSSLTRYNQPQHF
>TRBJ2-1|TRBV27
CACSLAGVGNEQFF
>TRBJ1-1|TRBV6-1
CASSTSGTGMSEAFF
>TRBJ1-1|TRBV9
CASSVSGGTGNTEAFF
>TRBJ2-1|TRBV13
CASSMRDRGYNEQFF
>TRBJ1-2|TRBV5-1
CASSLTGGYIDGYTF
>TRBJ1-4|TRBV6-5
CASSYYGATNEKLFF
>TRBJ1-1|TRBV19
CASSPGGGRGGNTEAFF
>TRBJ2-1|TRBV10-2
CASSDTRAYYNEQFF
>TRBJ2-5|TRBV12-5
CASGSGNLGETQYF
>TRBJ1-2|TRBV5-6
CASSFDRGQRGYTF
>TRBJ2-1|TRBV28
CASSSTGTSENEQFF
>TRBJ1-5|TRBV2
CASSHRTANQPQHF
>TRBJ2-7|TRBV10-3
CAISGQGPYEQYF
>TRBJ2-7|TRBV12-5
CASGLVQQGAVREQYF
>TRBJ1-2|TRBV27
CASSLEGSYGYTF
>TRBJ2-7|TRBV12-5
CASGSGQGAYEQYF
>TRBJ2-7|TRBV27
CASSLSGQGTYEQYF
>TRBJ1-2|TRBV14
CASSQISAGNPFGGYTF
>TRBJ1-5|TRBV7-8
CASTNRDRYSNQPQHF